This TCR beta chain was obtained from a study of blood T cell repertoires in COVID-19. Repertoires were generated with immunoSEQ multiplex PCR, while TCRdb's copy carries only in-frame clones and drops some. The repertoire holds 200,000 to 250,000 clones, with roughly 90% as singletons. This clone has ten or more counts. V dropped 6 bases and J dropped 0; count of bases not matched to a gene: 4. This CDR3 contains 14 residues. Germline values: CDR1 MNHEY, CDR2 SVGAGI. The chain is built from TRBV6-5 and TRBJ2-7; TRBD1 aligns across 8 bases. The source is a woman in her 30s who had recovered from COVID-19. The sample was PBMCs or T cells enriched from blood (not recorded which). CDR3 bases: TGTGCCAGCAGCAGACAGGGGAGCTCCTACGAGCAGTACTTC. It codes for CASSRQGSSYEQYF.